The rows below give T cell receptor beta chains drawn from one sample of a study of shared clonotypes between healthy human individuals. Clones were read by immunoSEQ multiplex PCR, and TCRdb kept only the in-frame ones, dropping some. This table has 600,000 to 700,000 clones, around three quarters appearing once. The specimen was memory CD4+ T cells sorted from blood. The source is a woman in her 30s in good health. The CDR3 runs from the conserved cysteine through the conserved F or W. The D gene is left open where the match is weak. Rows may omit the clone size; those that give it use once, few, many or a size class.

cdr3_nt,cdr3_aa,j_call,clone_size,d_call,v_call
TGTGCCAGCAGTCTCTACAGGGTGACTGAAGCTTTCTTT,CASSLYRVTEAFF,TRBJ1-1,-,-,TRBV28
TGCGCCAGCAGCTGGGACAGCTTCTACGAGCAGTACTTC,CASSWDSFYEQYF,TRBJ2-7,once,TRBD1,TRBV5-1
TGTGCCAGCAGCCCCCTGGACTCCGTATCTAATGAGCAGTTCTTC,CASSPLDSVSNEQFF,TRBJ2-1,-,-,TRBV7-6
TGTGCCAGCAGCGTAGCTTGGGGAACTGAAGCTTTCTTT,CASSVAWGTEAFF,TRBJ1-1,-,-,TRBV9
TGTGCCAGTAGTAGAACTCCGGATGGCGGCTATGGCTACACCTTC,CASSRTPDGGYGYTF,TRBJ1-2,once,-,TRBV19
TGTGCCAGCTCACAATCGCTAGCGGGAGAGTACGAGCAGTACTTC,CASSQSLAGEYEQYF,TRBJ2-7,-,TRBD2,TRBV18
TGTGCCAGCAAGTTACAGGGCTCGAGCACAGATACGCAGTATTTT,CASKLQGSSTDTQYF,TRBJ2-3,-,-,TRBV6-5
TGTGCCAGCGGGCGGGAGGAGGGTGAGCAGTTCTTC,CASGREEGEQFF,TRBJ2-1,few,TRBD2,TRBV11-3
TGTGCCATCAGGCTCGACAGAAACAATGGCTACACCTTC,CAIRLDRNNGYTF,TRBJ1-2,once,-,TRBV10-3
TGTGCCAGCAGCTTGTCCAGAGCGGGAGGTGCCCAGTACTTC,CASSLSRAGGAQYF,TRBJ2-5,-,TRBD2,TRBV7-2
TGTGCCAGCAGCCTACAAGCAAACACTGAAGCTTTCTTT,CASSLQANTEAFF,TRBJ1-1,-,-,TRBV14
TGCGCCAGCAGCACGGGACAGGGTTTGAACACTGAAGCTTTCTTT,CASSTGQGLNTEAFF,TRBJ1-1,-,TRBD1,TRBV5-1
TGTGCCAGCGGGGGGCTTTATTTAGCTTTCTTT,CASGGLYLAFF,TRBJ1-1,-,-,TRBV7-9
TGTGCCAGCAGTTTCCATGAAGGGGGTTTCGGCAATGAGCAGTTCTTC,CASSFHEGGFGNEQFF,TRBJ2-1,-,-,TRBV27
TGTGCCAGCAGCCCGAAGACGCCCATGAACACCGGGGAGCTGTTTTTT,CASSPKTPMNTGELFF,TRBJ2-2,-,-,TRBV11-2
TGTGCCAGCAGCTTGGCCGGGACAGCTTCATACTATGGCTACACCTTC,CASSLAGTASYYGYTF,TRBJ1-2,-,TRBD1,TRBV5-4
TGTGCCAGCAGCACCCGACAGAGCACAGATACGCAGTATTTT,CASSTRQSTDTQYF,TRBJ2-3,-,-,TRBV9
TGTGCCAGCAGCGTAGCGGTGACAGGAAATCTAAATGAGCAGTTCTTC,CASSVAVTGNLNEQFF,TRBJ2-1,-,-,TRBV9
TGTGCCAGCAGCGAGGGGTCTAGCGCGACCTACGAGCAGTACTTC,CASSEGSSATYEQYF,TRBJ2-7,-,-,TRBV11-2
TGTGCCAGCAGCTCAACACTGAGGGATTTTAATGAAAAACTGTTTTTT,CASSSTLRDFNEKLFF,TRBJ1-4,-,-,TRBV7-2
TGTGCCAGCAGCCTAGAGGGACTAGCGGGAGATTCTACCCCCGGGGAGCTGTTTTTT,CASSLEGLAGDSTPGELFF,TRBJ2-2,-,TRBD2,TRBV4-2
TGTGCCAGCAGCGGGACAGTCTTGAGCTCCTACGAGCAGTACTTC,CASSGTVLSSYEQYF,TRBJ2-7,-,TRBD1,TRBV7-6
TGTGCCAGCAGTGGGACAGTTGGGACCTACGAGCAGTACTTC,CASSGTVGTYEQYF,TRBJ2-7,-,-,TRBV2
TGTGCCAGTAGCGGGATGAACAATCAGCCCCAGCATTTT,CASSGMNNQPQHF,TRBJ1-5,-,-,TRBV19
TGTGCCAGCAGTACCTCTAGCGGGAGTGGGCAGTTCTTC,CASSTSSGSGQFF,TRBJ2-1,-,TRBD2,TRBV6-5
TGTGCCAGCAGTACTGGACAGGGGTGGAATGAGCAGTTCTTC,CASSTGQGWNEQFF,TRBJ2-1,-,TRBD1,TRBV25-1
TGTGCCAGCAGCGCCCGGACTAGCGGGGGCTTTGAGCAGTACTTC,CASSARTSGGFEQYF,TRBJ2-7,-,TRBD2,TRBV2
TGCGCCACAAGCGGACAGGTACAAGAGACCCAGTACTTC,CATSGQVQETQYF,TRBJ2-5,-,TRBD1,TRBV10-2
TGTGCCAGCAGTTCGGACAGGGGCACAGATACGCAGTATTTT,CASSSDRGTDTQYF,TRBJ2-3,-,TRBD1,TRBV6-5
TGTGCCAGCTCACCAGTCGTGAGACAGCAGTTCTTC,CASSPVVRQQFF,TRBJ2-1,-,-,TRBV18
TGTGCCAGCGCGGGACACACCAATCAGCCCCAGCATTTT,CASAGHTNQPQHF,TRBJ1-5,-,-,TRBV28
TGTGCCAGCAGCACCCGACTAGCGGAGTACAATGAGCAGTTCTTC,CASSTRLAEYNEQFF,TRBJ2-1,-,TRBD2,TRBV7-7
TGTGCCAGTAGTCCTATAGCGGGACTCCAAGAGACCCAGTACTTC,CASSPIAGLQETQYF,TRBJ2-5,-,TRBD2,TRBV19
TGTGCCAGCAGCGCGAGGGAGGCGAGCAATGAGCAGTTCTTC,CASSAREASNEQFF,TRBJ2-1,-,-,TRBV5-5
TGCAGCGTTGAAGTGGGGGGCACAGATACGCAGTATTTT,CSVEVGGTDTQYF,TRBJ2-3,-,-,TRBV29-1
TGCAGCGTTGACTCCCCGACAGGGGCTTATCCGGGCTACACCTTC,CSVDSPTGAYPGYTF,TRBJ1-2,-,TRBD1,TRBV29-1
TGTGCCAGCAGTGATCCGGGGAGAGGACTAGCTGATGAGCAGTTCTTC,CASSDPGRGLADEQFF,TRBJ2-1,-,TRBD2,TRBV2
TGTGCCAGCAGTGGGCAGGGGGCGCGGTATGGCTACACCTTC,CASSGQGARYGYTF,TRBJ1-2,-,TRBD1,TRBV2
TGTGCCAGCAGCCAAGTCGAGGGGGCTACGCAGTATTTT,CASSQVEGATQYF,TRBJ2-3,-,TRBD1,TRBV14
TGCGCCAGCAGCTCAGGGGTGGTCGAGACCCAGTACTTC,CASSSGVVETQYF,TRBJ2-5,-,-,TRBV5-1
TGTGCCAGCAGCCAGCCAGGGGCGGGAGTTAGCACCGGGGAGCTGTTTTTT,CASSQPGAGVSTGELFF,TRBJ2-2,few,-,TRBV4-2
TGTGCCAGCAGCATGTCAGAGACCCAGTACTTC,CASSMSETQYF,TRBJ2-5,-,-,TRBV6-1
TGTGCCAGCAGCTTAACCAGACTCACTGAAGCTTTCTTT,CASSLTRLTEAFF,TRBJ1-1,-,-,TRBV7-8
TGTGCCAGCAGTGAAGGGACGGCGGGGGAGACCCAGTACTTC,CASSEGTAGETQYF,TRBJ2-5,once,-,TRBV2
TGCGCCAGCAGCTTGTCCGTCTCTAGCGGGAGGCAATCCACCTACGAGCAGTACTTC,CASSLSVSSGRQSTYEQYF,TRBJ2-7,few,TRBD2,TRBV5-1
TGTGCCAGCAGGGGGACAGGGGTTACGAAGCAGTACTTC,CASRGTGVTKQYF,TRBJ2-5,-,TRBD1,TRBV28
TGTGCCAGCAGCCTCGAGGGGAGATCACCTTTAGCCAAAAACATTCAGTACTTC,CASSLEGRSPLAKNIQYF,TRBJ2-4,many,-,TRBV7-7
TGTGCCAGCAGTACCCCCGGGGGGAACAATCAGCCCCAGCATTTT,CASSTPGGNNQPQHF,TRBJ1-5,-,-,TRBV6-6
TGTGCCAGCAGTGAGGGGGGATCTGGAAATCAGCCCCAGCATTTT,CASSEGGSGNQPQHF,TRBJ1-5,-,-,TRBV2
TGTGCCAGCCCTAGAGGAGGCAGCCTCTCTGGGGCCAACGTCCTGACTTTC,CASPRGGSLSGANVLTF,TRBJ2-6,-,-,TRBV18
TGTGCCAGCAGGGCCCAGACAGGAGGCTCCTACAATGAGCAGTTCTTC,CASRAQTGGSYNEQFF,TRBJ2-1,few,-,TRBV6-6
TGCAGCGTTGGGACAGACAATGAGCAGTTCTTC,CSVGTDNEQFF,TRBJ2-1,-,-,TRBV29-1
TGTGCCAGCAGCTTAGCCCGAATTGTAGGGGGCGACGAGCAGTACTTC,CASSLARIVGGDEQYF,TRBJ2-7,-,TRBD1,TRBV7-8
TGTGCCGGAGACAGGGAGTTGGGTGGCTACACCTTC,CAGDRELGGYTF,TRBJ1-2,few,TRBD1,TRBV7-9
TGCGCCAGCAGCTCGGTCCCGGGACTAGCGGGAGAAGATACGCAGTATTTT,CASSSVPGLAGEDTQYF,TRBJ2-3,-,TRBD2,TRBV5-1
TGTGCCAGCGGAAACACTGAAGCTTTCTTT,CASGNTEAFF,TRBJ1-1,-,-,TRBV28
TGTGCCAGCAGTTTAACAGGGGGTAGGAGCACAGATACGCAGTATTTT,CASSLTGGRSTDTQYF,TRBJ2-3,once,TRBD1,TRBV7-9
TGTGCCAGCAGTTTCAGACGCACAGATACGCAGTATTTT,CASSFRRTDTQYF,TRBJ2-3,-,-,TRBV27